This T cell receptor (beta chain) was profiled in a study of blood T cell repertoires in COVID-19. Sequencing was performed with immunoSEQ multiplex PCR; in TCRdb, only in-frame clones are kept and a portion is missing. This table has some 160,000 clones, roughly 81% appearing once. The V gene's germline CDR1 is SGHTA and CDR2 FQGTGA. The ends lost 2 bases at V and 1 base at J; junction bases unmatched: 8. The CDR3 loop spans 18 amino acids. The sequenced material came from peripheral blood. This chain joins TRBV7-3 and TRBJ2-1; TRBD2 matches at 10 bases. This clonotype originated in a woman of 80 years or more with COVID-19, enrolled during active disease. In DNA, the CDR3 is TGTGCCAGCAGCTTAGAAGCGGGAGGGCCCTTGTCCTACAATGAGCAGTTCTTC. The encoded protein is CASSLEAGGPLSYNEQFF.